The 14 T cell receptor beta chains below come from one sample, sequenced in a study of blood T cell repertoires in COVID-19. Assay used: immunoSEQ multiplex PCR; TCRdb lists only in-frame clones, some missing. The sample yields 150,000 to 200,000 clones, about four fifths seen once. The specimen sequenced was peripheral blood. These receptors were taken from a woman at least 80 years old with acute or convalescent COVID-19.

This sequence joins TRBV28 and TRBJ2-1; 9 bases map to TRBD2. The germline V gene has CDR1 MDHEN and CDR2 SYDVKM. V lost 2 bases and J lost 7; bases outside the gene matches: 6. The CDR3 sequence is 15 residues long. In nucleotides, the CDR3 is TGTGCCAGCAGTTTACCGGCGGGAGGGCCGAATGAGCAGTTCTTC. Translated: CASSLPAGGPNEQFF.

The genes are TRBV12-3 or TRBV12-4 and TRBJ1-4; perhaps TRBD1 as D (5 bases). This CDR3 region has 13 residues. V lost 6 bases and J 8 bases, leaving 13 bases between the germline ends. CDR3 in amino acids: CASSRGGYEKLFF. The CDR3 DNA sequence: TGTGCCAGCAGCCGGGGGGGGTACGAAAAACTGTTTTTT.

The chain recombines TRBV19 with TRBJ1-6; 8 bases map to TRBD1. There are 15 residues in the CDR3. The trim removed 8 bases at V and 8 bases at J, leaving 11 bases unmatched. CDR1 LNHDA and CDR2 SQIVND come from the germline V gene (reference sequence). The CDR3 DNA sequence: TGTGCCAGTGCCATGGGCGGACAGGGTTATTCACCCCTCCACTTT. Translated: CASAMGGQGYSPLHF.

This sequence joins TRBV7-6 and TRBJ2-1; 11 bases align to TRBD1. Germline CDR1 is SGHVS and CDR2 is FNYEAQ. Trimming removed 5 bases from V and 4 bases from J; junction bases left unmatched: 7. There are 16 residues in the CDR3. As DNA, the CDR3 is TGTGCCAGCAGCACTGGACAGGGGGCTTTATACAATGAGCAGTTCTTC. This sequence encodes CASSTGQGALYNEQFF.

V gene TRBV15 combines with J gene TRBJ2-1; TRBD2 aligns across 14 bases. V was pared by 2 bases and J by 0 bases, with 9 bases of the junction left unmatched. The CDR3 extends over 20 amino acids. The germline V gene encodes CDR1 LNHNV and CDR2 YYDKDF (reference sequence). DNA of the CDR3: TGTGCCACCAGCAGATTGAGACTAGCGGGGGGGCGGAGCTCCTACAATGAGCAGTTCTTC. Translating it yields CATSRLRLAGGRSSYNEQFF.

V and J are TRBV6-5 and TRBJ2-7; D is perhaps TRBD1 (6 bases). V lost 6 bases and J 0 bases, leaving 12 bases between the germline ends. CDR1 is MNHEY and CDR2 is SVGAGI in the germline V gene. The CDR3 loop spans 14 amino acids. Here the CDR3 DNA reads TGTGCCAGCAGGCGACAGGCCAGCTCCTACGAGCAGTACTTC. Amino acids: CASRRQASSYEQYF.

Only one count was recorded for this clone. CDR3 bases: TGTGCCAGCTCACCACAGGGGTTGGGGCAAGAGACCCAGTACTTC. Translation gives CASSPQGLGQETQYF. V gene TRBV18 combines with J gene TRBJ2-5; TRBD1 is a possible D gene (5 bases). The V end lost 1 base, the J end lost 2 bases, and 11 bases lay between the germline ends. Germline assignment: CDR1 KGHSH and CDR2 LQKENI. The CDR3 is made up of 15 amino acids.

This chain links TRBV3-1 (or the pseudogene TRBV3-2) with TRBJ2-7, with D maybe TRBD1 (5 bases). Trimming shortened V by 0 bases and J by 7 bases, and 10 bases separated the two germline ends. Looked up from germline, CDR1 is LGHDT and CDR2 is YNNKEL (reference sequence). This CDR3 has 13 amino acids. The CDR3 nucleotides read TGTGCCAGCAGCCAAGATCCCCGGACAGAGCAGTACTTC. It translates to CASSQDPRTEQYF.

The gene calls are TRBV7-9 and TRBJ1-6; D perhaps matches TRBD1 (5 bases). This CDR3 spans 14 amino acids. The germline V and J ends were trimmed by 7 bases and 7 bases, with 14 bases remaining between them. Germline V lookup: CDR1 SEHNR, CDR2 FQNEAQ (reference sequence). CDR3 coding DNA: TGTGCCAGCACCTCTGGGGGGGAAAATTCACCCCTCCACTTT. This encodes CASTSGGENSPLHF. Using reference TRBV7-9 and TRBJ1-6 for the parts outside the CDR3, the full variable domain is DTGVSQNPRHKITKRGQNVTFRCDPISEHNRLYWYRQTLGQGPEFLTYFQNEAQLEKSRLLSDRFSAERPKGSFSTLEIQRTEQGDSAMYLCASTSGGENSPLHFGNGTRLTVT.

This clone came up a few times. The chain joins TRBV5-4 to TRBJ1-2, with D perhaps matching TRBD1 (5 bases). V was cut by 4 bases and J by 2 bases, with 12 bases left in between. The germline V gene has CDR1 SGHNT and CDR2 YYREEE (reference sequence). The CDR3 contains 14 residues. As DNA, the CDR3 is TGTGCCAGCAGCCCCCAGGGCACGAACTATGGCTACACCTTC. Its protein product is CASSPQGTNYGYTF.

V is TRBV19 and J is TRBJ2-7; the match to TRBD2 covers 13 bases. CDR3 length equals 16 residues. Germline CDR1 is LNHDA and CDR2 is SQIVND (reference sequence). V shed 6 bases and J 6 bases; nucleotides not matched to a gene: 11. The CDR3 DNA reads as TGTGCCAGTAGGAGAGGGACTAGCGGGACGTTTAGCGAGCAGTACTTC. It is translated as CASRRGTSGTFSEQYF. Using reference TRBV19 and TRBJ2-7 for the parts outside the CDR3, the full variable domain is DGGITQSPKYLFRKEGQNVTLSCEQNLNHDAMYWYRQDPGQGLRLIYYSQIVNDFQKGDIAEGYSVSREKKESFPLTVTSAQKNPTAFYLCASRRGTSGTFSEQYFGPGTRLTVT.

The rearrangement joins TRBV6-1 to TRBJ2-3; no clear D gene. CDR1 MNHNS and CDR2 SASEGT come from the germline V gene. The CDR3 consists of 16 residues. V was clipped by 1 base and J by 2 bases, with 13 bases between them. As DNA, the CDR3 is TGTGCCAGCAGTGAAGGATCCTACGCTCTCACAGATACGCAGTATTTT. Residues: CASSEGSYALTDTQYF.

This rearrangement joins TRBV5-1 to TRBJ2-1; D is uncertain. The germline V gene has CDR1 SGHRS and CDR2 YFSETQ. Trimming took 7 bases from V and 1 from J, leaving 9 bases between them. The CDR3 is 13 amino acids. In DNA, the CDR3 is TGCGCCAGCTCAGGTTCTTCCTACAATGAGCAGTTCTTC. It encodes CASSGSSYNEQFF.

The chain is built from TRBV13 and TRBJ1-1; 7 nucleotides line up with TRBD1. The ends lost 5 bases at V and 4 bases at J; junction bases unmatched: 16. This CDR3 is built from 17 residues. Germline values: CDR1 PRHDT, CDR2 FYEKMQ (reference sequence). This chain's CDR3 is CASSQRWRTGVFTEAFF. The CDR3 DNA reads as TGTGCCAGCAGCCAGCGTTGGAGGACAGGTGTTTTCACTGAAGCTTTCTTT.